The sequence of this T cell receptor beta chain was determined in a study of cytomegalovirus exposure and HLA in healthy donors. Germline values: CDR1 MNHNS, CDR2 SASEGT. This CDR3 spans 13 amino acids. V gave up 0 bases and J gave up 5 bases, with 8 bases separating them. Findings and limits, study-wide: The majority of CMV-associated TCR beta chains were reported as apparently HLA-restricted in a later analysis. Among immune exposure information, only CMV serostatus was available. Judged likely to be a sequencing artifact was a cluster of highly shared sequence variants.

PCR was performed using 60 Vbeta and 13 Jbeta primers. Some clones are missing from TCRdb's copy, which holds only in-frame ones; the method was immunoSEQ multiplex PCR. The sample includes 95,000 to 110,000 clones, around 80% seen only once; the top ten take 1.5% to 2%. Of note for this clone: Its antigen is currently unknown.

Sequenced: PBMCs. This receptor was taken from a woman aged 35 to 49 in good health and CMV-seronegative. The chain combines TRBV6-1 with TRBJ2-7, with a weak D call TRBD2 (5 bases). The CDR3 coding sequence is TGTGCCAGCAGTGAAGCGCATAGCGACGAGCAGTACTTC. It yields the protein CASSEAHSDEQYF.